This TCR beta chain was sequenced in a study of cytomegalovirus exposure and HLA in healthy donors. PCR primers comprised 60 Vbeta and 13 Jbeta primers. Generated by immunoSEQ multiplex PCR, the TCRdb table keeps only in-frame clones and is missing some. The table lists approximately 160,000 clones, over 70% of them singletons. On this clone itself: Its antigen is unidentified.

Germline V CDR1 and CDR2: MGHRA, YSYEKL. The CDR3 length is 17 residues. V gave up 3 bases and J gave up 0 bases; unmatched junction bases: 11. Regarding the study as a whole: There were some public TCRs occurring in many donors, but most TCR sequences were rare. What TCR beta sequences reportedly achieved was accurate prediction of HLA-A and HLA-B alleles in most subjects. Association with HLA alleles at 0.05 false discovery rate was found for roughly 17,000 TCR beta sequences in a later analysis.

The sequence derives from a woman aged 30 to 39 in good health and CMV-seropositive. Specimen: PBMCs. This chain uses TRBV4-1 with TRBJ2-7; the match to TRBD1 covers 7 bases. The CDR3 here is CASSQTEGAGISYEQYF. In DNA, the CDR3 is TGCGCCAGCAGCCAGACTGAGGGGGCAGGTATCTCCTACGAGCAGTACTTC.